This T cell receptor (beta chain) comes out of a study of human T cells and chemical hapten exposure. From the RACE reads, TCRdb called clonotypes with MiXCR, one entry per CDR3 protein. The data contain 180,000 or so distinct CDR3 sequences, 20% to 25% of them seen just once; the ten biggest clones take up roughly 6.7%. This clonotype turned up a few times. Described time point: patch test 1, 2 weeks after DPC sensitization. Treatment of the sample: therapeutic diphenylcyclopropenone sensitization with weekly scalp DPC. This clonotype originated in a woman aged 45-60 years with alopecia areata. Some clones in this sample may be carry-over from other donors' samples. The sample in question was whole blood, obtained in connection with sensitization to the hapten diphenylcyclopropenone (DPC).

In DNA form, the CDR3 reads TGTGCCAGCAGTTTATTTGGGACGGCGAACACTGAAGCTTTCTTT. This sequence encodes CASSLFGTANTEAFF. This chain uses TRBV12-3 or TRBV12-4 with TRBJ1-1; D possibly corresponds to TRBD1 (5 bases). The CDR3 contains 15 residues. V lost 2 bases and J lost 1, with 11 bases in between.